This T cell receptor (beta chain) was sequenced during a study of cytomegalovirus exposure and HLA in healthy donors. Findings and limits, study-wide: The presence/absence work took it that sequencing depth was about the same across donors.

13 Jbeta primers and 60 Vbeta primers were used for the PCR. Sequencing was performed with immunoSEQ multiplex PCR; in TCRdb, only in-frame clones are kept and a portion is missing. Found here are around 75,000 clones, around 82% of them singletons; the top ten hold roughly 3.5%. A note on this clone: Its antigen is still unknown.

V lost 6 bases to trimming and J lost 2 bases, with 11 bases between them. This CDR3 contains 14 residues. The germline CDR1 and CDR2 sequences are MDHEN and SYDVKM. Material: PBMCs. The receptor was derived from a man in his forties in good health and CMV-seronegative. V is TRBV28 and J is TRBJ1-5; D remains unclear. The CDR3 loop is CASSSPSGNQPQHF. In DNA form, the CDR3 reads TGTGCCAGCAGCTCTCCGAGCGGCAATCAGCCCCAGCATTTT.